The next 20 T cell receptor beta chains were all read from a single sample in a study of Tregs in tolerant kidney transplant recipients. Some clones are missing from TCRdb's copy, which holds only in-frame ones; the method was immunoSEQ multiplex PCR. Of fewer than 40,000 clones detected, over 65% appear once; the ten largest clones hold approximately 2%. These receptors have no identified antigens. The sequencing sample was made of Tregs from blood cultured with allogeneic cells. These receptor sequences come from a human donor in good health.

The rearrangement links TRBV15 to TRBJ2-7, with TRBD1 identical over 8 bases. CDR3 length: 13 residues. Germline V gene data show CDR1 as LNHNV and CDR2 as YYDKDF (reference sequence). Germline trimming cut 0 bases from V and 12 bases from J; bases unmatched to any gene: 7. The CDR3 nucleotides read TGTGCCACCAGCAGAGAAATCAGGGGGCATTTGTACTTC. Amino acids: CATSREIRGHLYF.

The chain joins TRBV10-3 to TRBJ2-2; 7 bases map to TRBD2. Trimming cost V 0 bases and J 5 bases; bases outside gene matches: 6. Germline V CDR1 and CDR2: ENHRY, SYGVKD. This CDR3 has 16 amino acids. The DNA for the CDR3 is TGTGCCATCAGTGAGTCCGCTAGCGGAGCTACCGGGGAGCTGTTTTTT. Protein product: CAISESASGATGELFF.

The J gene is TRBJ2-7, the V gene TRBV7-3; tentative D call: TRBD2 (5 bases). This CDR3 region has 15 residues. The V end lost 5 bases, the J end lost 7 bases, and 21 bases lay between the germline ends. Per the germline V gene, CDR1 is SGHTA and CDR2 is FQGTGA. The CDR3 coding sequence is TGTGCCAGCAGCCTCCTAGGCGGCGGGCGTGGGGAGCAGTACTTC. Residues: CASSLLGGGRGEQYF.

This clone was seen more than once but under ten times. The chain uses TRBV4-3 and TRBJ2-1; the match to TRBD2 covers 7 bases. This CDR3 spans 14 amino acids. CDR1 and CDR2 from the germline V gene are LGHNA and YSLEER. V lost 1 base, J lost 3 bases, and 0 bases stayed unmatched. The CDR3 region is CASSQAGGYNEQFF. The CDR3 DNA reads TGCGCCAGCAGCCAAGCGGGGGGCTACAATGAGCAGTTCTTC.

V and J are TRBV19 and TRBJ1-6, with a weak D call TRBD1 (6 bases). Germline values: CDR1 LNHDA, CDR2 SQIVND (reference sequence). The CDR3 loop spans 15 amino acids. V was shortened by 9 bases and J by 12 bases, with 24 bases between the two germline ends. The CDR3 region has the DNA TGTGCCAGCCGCGACCCGACAGGTATTTTCGGACCCCTCCACTTT. Protein: CASRDPTGIFGPLHF.

The chain uses TRBV19 and TRBJ2-6, with no clear D. CDR3 length: 18 residues. The germline V and J ends were trimmed by 3 bases and 0 bases, with 15 bases remaining between them. Germline CDR1 is LNHDA and CDR2 is SQIVND (reference sequence). CDR3 in amino acids: CASSMGYQLSSGANVLTF. Written as DNA, the CDR3 is TGTGCCAGTAGTATGGGTTACCAATTATCCTCTGGGGCCAACGTCCTGACTTTC.

The chain employs TRBV5-1 and TRBJ2-7; possible D gene TRBD2, 6 bases. This CDR3 has 14 residues. CDR1 and CDR2 (germline): SGHRS, YFSETQ. The V gene lost 0 bases and the J gene lost 2 bases, with 9 bases spanning the gap. This CDR3 is CASSLGGEAYEQYF. DNA of the CDR3: TGCGCCAGCAGCTTGGGTGGGGAGGCCTACGAGCAGTACTTC.

This clone was observed a single time. The chain joins TRBV6-1 to TRBJ1-1, with D maybe TRBD1 (5 bases). The V gene lost 2 bases and the J gene lost 6 bases, with 7 bases spanning the gap. Germline V gene sequence: CDR1 MNHNS, CDR2 SASEGT. This CDR3 is built from 12 residues. The CDR3 spells CASSEQGAEAFF. CDR3 in DNA: TGTGCCAGCAGTGAACAGGGTGCTGAAGCTTTCTTT.

Only one count was recorded for this clone. The chain uses TRBV14 and TRBJ2-1, with 7 positions matching TRBD2. V lost 4 bases, J lost 10 bases, and 7 bases stayed unmatched. This CDR3 contains 13 residues. Looked up from germline, CDR1 is SGHDN and CDR2 is FVKESK. CDR3 bases: TGTGCCAGCAGCCTCACTAGCGTTCGGGAGCAGTTCTTC. Translating it yields CASSLTSVREQFF.

The chain couples TRBV7-7 to TRBJ2-5, with 13 bases identical to TRBD2. Germline assignment: CDR1 SSHAT and CDR2 FNYEAQ (reference sequence). V shed 4 bases, J shed 3 bases, and the junction held 5 bases outside the gene matches. The CDR3 extends over 16 amino acids. The CDR3 region is CASSWGTSGGEETQYF. The CDR3 region has the DNA TGTGCCAGCAGCTGGGGAACTAGCGGGGGGGAAGAGACCCAGTACTTC.

The chain has TRBV7-3 and TRBJ2-3; D unresolved. The CDR3 extends over 13 amino acids. CDR1 is SGHTA and CDR2 is FQGTGA in the germline V gene. The V end lost 2 bases, the J end lost 2 bases, and 5 bases lay between the germline ends. CDR3 amino acids: CASSLAVTDTQYF. CDR3 in DNA: TGTGCCAGCAGCTTAGCAGTCACAGATACGCAGTATTTT.

V gene TRBV7-3 combines with J gene TRBJ2-5; no reliable D call. Trimming left V 0 bases short and J 0 bases short, with 2 bases between. From germline, CDR1 is SGHTA and CDR2 FQGTGA. The CDR3 has 13 residues. The CDR3 bases are TGTGCCAGCAGCTTAACGTACCAAGAGACCCAGTACTTC. Translating it yields CASSLTYQETQYF.

This clone was counted a single time. The rearrangement uses TRBV5-4 and TRBJ1-2; 10 bases map to TRBD1. CDR1 SGHNT and CDR2 YYREEE come from the germline V gene (reference sequence). The trim removed 3 bases at V and 5 bases at J, leaving 7 bases unmatched. This CDR3 comprises 15 residues. The CDR3 region is CASSWGDRGSYGYTF. CDR3 in DNA: TGTGCCAGCAGCTGGGGGGACAGGGGTTCATATGGCTACACCTTC. The whole variable domain, remainder taken from reference TRBV5-4 and TRBJ1-2, is ETGVTQSPTHLIKTRGQQVTLRCSSQSGHNTVSWYQQALGQGPQFIFQYYREEENGRGNFPPRFSGLQFPNYSSELNVNALELDDSALYLCASSWGDRGSYGYTFGSGTRLTVV.

Comment on this clone: A junction boundary mismatches the germline segment, possibly from a read error. The chain joins TRBV7-7 to TRBJ2-5; 10 positions agree with TRBD1. Germline V gene sequence: CDR1 SSHAT, CDR2 FNYEAQ (reference sequence). The CDR3 is made up of 15 amino acids. Written as DNA, the CDR3 is TGTGCTAGCAGCCCCCGGGGGACAGGGGACGAGACCCAGTACTTC. This translates into CASSPRGTGDETQYF.

This chain connects TRBV5-5 to TRBJ2-7; TRBD1 aligns across 8 bases. V was clipped by 4 bases and J by 3 bases; unmatched bases: 6. This CDR3 region has 14 residues. Germline-derived CDR1 and CDR2 are SGHKS and YYEKEE (reference sequence). The CDR3 DNA reads as TGTGCCAGCAGCGACCCGGGACAGGTCTACGAGCAGTACTTC. It specifies CASSDPGQVYEQYF.

This chain uses TRBV6-1 with TRBJ1-2; D remains unclear. Between the trimmed V and J ends, which lost 7 bases and 1 base, there was a span of 13 bases. This CDR3 has 14 residues. CDR1 is MNHNS and CDR2 is SASEGT in the germline V gene. CDR3 sequence: CASTARAINYGYTF. In nucleotides, the CDR3 is TGTGCCAGCACCGCAAGAGCTATTAACTATGGCTACACCTTC.

This clone was observed a few times. This rearrangement joins TRBV6-1 to TRBJ1-5; no reliable D call. Per germline, CDR1 MNHNS and CDR2 SASEGT. V dropped 2 bases and J dropped 10 bases, with 3 bases sitting between them. The CDR3 totals 10 residues. The CDR3 sequence: CASSEYPQHF. The CDR3 DNA reads as TGTGCCAGCAGTGAATACCCCCAGCATTTT.

The rearrangement uses TRBV2 and TRBJ2-7; possible D gene TRBD2, 6 bases. The CDR3 contains 14 residues. Trimming left V 2 bases short and J 3 bases short, with 11 bases between. Germline-derived CDR1 and CDR2 are SNHLY and FYNNEI. CDR3 protein: CASSERRTIYEQYF. The DNA of the CDR3 is TGTGCCAGCAGTGAACGGAGGACTATCTACGAGCAGTACTTC.

The CDR3: CASSPRSYNEQFF. The CDR3 DNA sequence: TGTGCCAGCAGCCCCCGCTCCTACAATGAGCAGTTCTTC. This chain links TRBV5-4 with TRBJ2-1, with D unresolved. CDR3 length: 13 residues. Germline CDR1 and CDR2: SGHNT and YYREEE (reference sequence). V was pared by 4 bases and J by 0 bases, with 5 bases between.

The rearrangement joins TRBV4-2 to TRBJ2-1; no firm D call. CDR1 is LGHNA, CDR2 YNFKEQ, per germline. Trimming shortened V by 4 bases and J by 6 bases, and 13 bases separated the two germline ends. The CDR3 runs to 14 residues. DNA of the CDR3: TGTGCCAGCAGCCCGGGCCCGCATTCCAATGAGCAGTTCTTC. Translating it yields CASSPGPHSNEQFF.